The following is a T cell receptor (beta chain) sequence with its context. This clone's antigen is unknown. No much larger clonotype is one base removed from it; base qualities were not supplied. Libraries were prepared through PCR. DNA from cultured CD4+ T cells underwent TCR sequencing with the Oncomine TCR Beta short-read assay at the Johns Hopkins FTIC core. Genomic DNA was extracted from the cultured CD4+ T cells with the QIAamp micro DNA kit. Oncomine TCR Beta libraries from cultured CD4+ T cells were pooled with unique dual indexes and sequenced on an Illumina iSeq 100. The original pipeline was this. Non-productive sequences were removed, and CDR3s that did not start with C, did not end with F or W, or were shorter than 7 amino acids were discarded. The MANAFEST web application was used to identify antigen-specific clonotypes by comparing peptide-stimulated wells against reference wells and other culture wells. For a clone to be called positive, the clone needed an FDR below 0.05, an odds ratio above 5, and a productive frequency above 0.1% in at least two of three replicate wells. A clonotype counted as cross-reactive if it showed significant expansion both in the SARS-CoV-2 spike wells and in at least one common cold coronavirus spike condition. CDR3 homology was assessed with Levenshtein distances (stringdist) and unrooted phylogenetic trees (ape) in R version 3.6.1. TCRdb itself trimmed the public reads at Q25 with fastp, ran MiXCR and retained productive beta chains. Duplicate CDR3 protein sequences are folded into a single record with the most common DNA and genes. These V and J calls rely on TCRdb rather than the paper's analysis. Recorded for this sample are about 13,000 distinct CDR3 sequences; roughly 41% of them occurred a single time. About 8.6% of the sample comes from the top ten.

This sample was taken from a study of vaccination and CD4 T cells after COVID-19 (dated by TCRdb to between 2020 and 2023). For the wider study: SARS-CoV-2 positivity had been established in the convalescent patients by nasal swab PCR, and mild disease was recorded in under ten of these patients and severe disease in one. The convalescent cohort comprised six males and four females, including two Hispanic individuals, seven Caucasians, two Asians and one multiracial person. Participants received two doses of either the Pfizer-BioNTech BNT162b2 vaccine (n=8) or the Moderna mRNA-1273 vaccine (n=2). Post-COVID blood samples from convalescent patients were collected a median of approximately 93 days after diagnosis, with a range of 35 to 161 days. Post-vaccine blood samples were obtained a median of about 72 days after the second vaccine dose, with a range of roughly 13 to 250 days. For stimulating the cultures, overlapping spike peptide pools were used, derived from SARS-CoV-2 as well as from the common cold coronaviruses HCoV-NL63, HCoV-OC43 and HCoV-229E. Control cultures used a CEFX viral epitope pool as positive control, an HIV-1 Nef peptide pool as negative control, or no peptide. The spike-specific CD4+ TCR repertoire was compared before and after mRNA vaccination in approximately 9 COVID-19 convalescent patients and a few infection-naive healthy vaccine recipients.

Results and caveats for the whole study, not just this receptor: The study included relatively few convalescent patients and did not analyze early timepoints after natural infection. The median count of SARS-CoV-2-reactive clonotypes went up from approximately 20 after infection to about 40 after vaccination, although the change was not significant. Of the vaccine-specific clones found in convalescent patients, nearly all (304 of 307) were mono-reactive for SARS-CoV-2 spike instead of being cross-reactive with common cold coronaviruses. Among convalescent patients, a median about 87% of the SARS-CoV-2-reactive clones seen after vaccination appeared only after vaccination, which suggests priming specific to the vaccine.

The CDR3 covers 10 residues, taking in both the cysteine and the phenylalanine. The sequence is cut down to CDR3 DNA, 30 bases in frame from base 1. CDR1 LNHDA and CDR2 SQIVND are derived from the germline V gene (reference sequence). V lost 6 bases and J lost 7 bases; the stretch between them is 6 bases long. The treatment or condition label for this specimen denotes: approximately nine-day PBMC culture with coronavirus spike peptide pools or control peptides (ViraFEST assay). The ViraFEST assay was used in the study, in which antigen-specific T cells were expanded with peptide pools and expanded clonotypes were subsequently identified by TCR sequencing. Positive SARS-CoV-2 PCR tests in the convalescent patients dated from March to December 2020, before Alpha, Beta and Delta variants emerged in the United States. Each well held under 2.5 million PBMCs cultured in IMDM containing roughly 5% human AB serum and around 9.2 IU/ml IL-2, with about 9.1 ug/ml peptide pools added. Half of the culture medium was replaced with fresh IL-2-containing medium on days 3 and 7. Once the cells had been in culture for about 10 days, the EasySep CD4+ T cell isolation kit was used to isolate CD4+ T cells by negative selection. PBMCs were separated from whole blood using Ficoll-Paque Plus gradient centrifugation and then either used fresh or cryopreserved at -140C. Each culture condition was generally run in triplicate wells.

Sequenced sample: CD4+ T cells from blood, cultured in vitro. This TCR came from a human donor who had recovered from COVID-19. The chain is made from TRBV19 and TRBJ2-5, with no confidently assigned D gene. The CDR3 reads as follows: CASSPGTQYF. In nucleotide form, the sequence is TGTGCCAGTAGCCCAGGGACCCAGTACTTC.